One sample yielded the 30 T cell receptor beta chains listed below, sequenced in a study of control samples from healthy donors and cancer patients. TCRdb keeps only in-frame clones here, not all; method: immunoSEQ multiplex PCR. The repertoire holds about 180,000 clones, approximately 92% seen once, with about 1.4% in the top ten. The specimen was blood. These receptor sequences come from a man aged 25-40 years in good health.

CDR3 sequence: CASSTGGRTEAFF. The CDR3 coding sequence is TGTGCCAGCAGCACAGGGGGCAGAACTGAAGCTTTCTTT. The chain links TRBV3-1 (or the pseudogene TRBV3-2) to TRBJ1-1; 9 bases agree with TRBD1. The CDR3 runs to 13 residues. From germline, CDR1 is LGHDT and CDR2 YNNKEL (reference sequence). V shed 5 bases and J 5 bases; nucleotides not matched to a gene: 3.

CDR3 protein: CASSPPTGREDTQYF. DNA of the CDR3: TGTGCCAGCAGCCCACCGACAGGGCGGGAAGATACGCAGTATTTT. The chain couples TRBV9 to TRBJ2-3, with a weak D call TRBD1 (7 bases). Trimming cost V 4 bases and J 5 bases, with 17 bases left between them. The V gene's germline CDR1 is SGDLS and CDR2 YYNGEE. The CDR3 is 15 amino acids. The whole variable domain, filled in from reference TRBV9 and TRBJ2-3, reads DSGVTQTPKHLITATGQRVTLRCSPRSGDLSVYWYQQSLDQGLQFLIQYYNGEERAKGNILERFSAQQFPDLHSELNLSSLELGDSALYFCASSPPTGREDTQYFGPGTRLTVL.

V usage is TRBV28 and J usage is TRBJ1-1; 9 bases align to TRBD1. This CDR3 contains 17 residues. V shed 5 bases and J 1 base; nucleotides not matched to a gene: 11. Per germline, CDR1 MDHEN and CDR2 SYDVKM. The CDR3 nucleotides read TGTGCCAGCAGTCCGAACAGGGGGCGTAGGGGGAACACTGAAGCTTTCTTT. Translation gives CASSPNRGRRGNTEAFF.

This clone was recorded once. V gene TRBV27 combines with J gene TRBJ2-2; TRBD1 or TRBD2 may be the D gene (5 bases each). CDR3 length: 14 residues. Per germline, CDR1 MNHEY and CDR2 SMNVEV (reference sequence). The V end was cut by 2 bases, the J end by 5 bases, with 9 bases between. The CDR3 is CASSLVGPTGELFF. The DNA of the CDR3 is TGTGCCAGCAGTTTAGTGGGACCGACCGGGGAGCTGTTTTTT.

J is TRBJ2-7 and V is TRBV5-1, with a tentative D call TRBD2 (6 bases). The CDR3 length is 14 residues. V dropped 0 bases and J dropped 2 bases, with 9 bases sitting between them. Germline loops: CDR1 SGHRS, CDR2 YFSETQ. CDR3 DNA: TGCGCCAGCAGCTTGGGGGGGGTACCCTACGAGCAGTACTTC. It encodes CASSLGGVPYEQYF.

This clone was counted only a few times. V usage is TRBV18 and J usage is TRBJ2-1; no clear D gene. V lost 3 bases and J 0 bases, leaving 9 bases between the germline ends. Germline-derived CDR1 and CDR2 are KGHSH and LQKENI. The CDR3 is made up of 15 amino acids. The CDR3 loop reads CASSPTESSYNEQFF. DNA for the CDR3: TGTGCCAGCTCACCGACGGAAAGCTCCTACAATGAGCAGTTCTTC.

The chain links TRBV19 to TRBJ1-1; D gene uncertain. This CDR3 is built from 16 residues. Trimming stripped 0 bases from V and 1 base from J, with 12 bases between. Per germline, CDR1 LNHDA and CDR2 SQIVND (reference sequence). The CDR3 protein is CASSIEKRPQNTEAFF. The CDR3 region has the DNA TGTGCCAGTAGTATAGAGAAAAGGCCGCAGAACACTGAAGCTTTCTTT.

This chain links TRBV7-9 with TRBJ2-2; D gene unclear. Germline values: CDR1 SEHNR, CDR2 FQNEAQ (reference sequence). CDR3 length: 14 residues. V lost 1 base and J 4 bases, leaving 7 bases between the germline ends. The DNA for the CDR3 is TGTGCCAGCAGCTTAGTACTCCCCACCGGGGAGCTGTTTTTT. This codes for CASSLVLPTGELFF.

The chain links TRBV5-1 to TRBJ1-3; D gene unclear. Germline V gene data show CDR1 as SGHRS and CDR2 as YFSETQ. The CDR3 extends over 15 amino acids. V dropped 4 bases and J dropped 0 bases, with 11 bases sitting between them. The DNA for the CDR3 is TGCGCCAGCAGCGCGGACGGAAGCTCTGGAAACACCATATATTTT. Its translation: CASSADGSSGNTIYF.

J is TRBJ1-1 and V is TRBV11-2, with 7 positions matching TRBD1. After removal of 8 bases from V and 11 bases from J, the junction contained 14 bases not matched to a gene. CDR1 is SGHAT, CDR2 FQNNGV, per germline. This CDR3 region has 13 residues. In DNA form, the CDR3 reads TGTGCCAGCGGGGTAAGGACAGGACTAGGGGCTTTCTTT. It encodes CASGVRTGLGAFF.

The rearrangement links TRBV5-1 to TRBJ2-2; TRBD2 matches 8 bases. Germline-derived CDR1 and CDR2 are SGHRS and YFSETQ. J was trimmed by 8 bases and V by 6 bases; bases with no gene match: 21. This CDR3 has 18 amino acids. The CDR3 nucleotides are TGCGCCAGCACCCCCACCCCGCTGCCCGGGGGGGCGCAAGGGGAGCTGTTTTTT. Translating gives CASTPTPLPGGAQGELFF. The full variable domain, rest sourced from reference TRBV5-1 and TRBJ2-2, is KAGVTQTPRYLIKTRGQQVTLSCSPISGHRSVSWYQQTPGQGLQFLFEYFSETQRNKGNFPGRFSGRQFSNSRSEMNVSTLELGDSALYLCASTPTPLPGGAQGELFFGEGSRLTVL.

This chain connects TRBV6-5 to TRBJ1-5; TRBD1 matches at 8 bases. The germline CDR1 and CDR2 sequences are MNHEY and SVGAGI. Trimming removed 6 bases from V and 7 bases from J; junction bases left unmatched: 5. CDR3 length equals 13 residues. CDR3 sequence (DNA): TGTGCCAGCAGAGGACAGGGAGGACAGCCCCAGCATTTT. Protein: CASRGQGGQPQHF.

V usage is TRBV12-3 or TRBV12-4 and J usage is TRBJ2-4; TRBD1 matches at 9 bases. V trimming: 6 bases; J trimming: 7 bases; junction bases outside the gene matches: 4. The length of the CDR3 is 13 residues. In DNA form, the CDR3 reads TGTGCCAGCAGCCCGACAGGGGGGAACATTCAGTACTTC. It is translated as CASSPTGGNIQYF.

The chain joins TRBV9 to TRBJ2-3; the D call may be TRBD1 or TRBD2 (6 bases each). This CDR3 is built from 15 residues. Looked up from germline, CDR1 is SGDLS and CDR2 is YYNGEE. Trimming removed 3 bases at V and 0 bases at J, with 11 bases between. The CDR3 DNA is TGTGCCAGCAGCGCCGGGGGCAGGAGCACAGATACGCAGTATTTT. The encoded protein is CASSAGGRSTDTQYF.

The gene calls are TRBV7-2 and TRBJ1-6; 9 nucleotides agree with TRBD1. The V gene's germline CDR1 is SGHTA and CDR2 FQGNSA. The CDR3 runs 14 residues. V was clipped by 4 bases and J by 8 bases; unmatched bases: 3. CDR3 in DNA: TGTGCCAGCAGCTGGGGACAGGGCTATTCACCCCTCCACTTT. Amino acid sequence: CASSWGQGYSPLHF.

The chain has TRBV5-8 and TRBJ2-1; D is undetermined. The ends were cut back, 5 bases at V and 7 bases at J, with 1 base in the middle. The CDR3 loop spans 9 amino acids. CDR1 and CDR2 from the germline V gene are SGHTS and YDEGEE. The CDR3 region has the DNA TGTGCCAGCAGGAATGAGCAGTTCTTC. This translates into CASRNEQFF.

This rearrangement joins TRBV12-3 or TRBV12-4 to TRBJ1-1; the D gene is possibly TRBD1 (6 bases). The CDR3 sequence is 13 residues long. Trimming shortened V by 5 bases and J by 2 bases, and 9 bases separated the two germline ends. The DNA of the CDR3 is TGTGCCAGCAGTAAGGACAGAAACACTGAAGCTTTCTTT. Translating gives CASSKDRNTEAFF.

The V gene is TRBV19, the J gene TRBJ1-1; D gene uncertain. CDR3 length: 11 amino acids. The germline V gene encodes CDR1 LNHDA and CDR2 SQIVND (reference sequence). V was shortened by 5 bases and J by 4 bases, with 5 bases between the two germline ends. CDR3 sequence: CASSWGTEAFF. The CDR3 DNA sequence: TGTGCCAGTAGTTGGGGCACTGAAGCTTTCTTT.

The J gene is TRBJ2-7, the V gene TRBV5-6; D unclear. V lost 0 bases and J lost 2, with 12 bases in between. This CDR3 is 15 amino acids long. The germline V gene encodes CDR1 SGHDT and CDR2 YYEEEE. DNA for the CDR3: TGTGCCAGCAGCTTGGGCTGGACGGACGCCTACGAGCAGTACTTC. Its protein product is CASSLGWTDAYEQYF.

The chain employs TRBV15 and TRBJ2-5; no definite D call. Germline lookup yields CDR1 LNHNV and CDR2 YYDKDF (reference sequence). The V gene lost 1 base and the J gene lost 1 base, with 13 bases spanning the gap. The CDR3 covers 16 residues. The CDR3 loop reads CATSRGAGRIQETQYF. The CDR3 DNA is TGTGCCACCAGCAGAGGGGCAGGACGAATCCAAGAGACCCAGTACTTC.

V and J are TRBV2 and TRBJ1-1, with D possibly being TRBD1 (5 bases). Trimming took off 10 bases at V and 0 bases at J, with 15 bases between the two ends. Germline lookup yields CDR1 SNHLY and CDR2 FYNNEI. The CDR3 totals 14 residues. CDR3 DNA: TGTGCCACTCTCAAACAGGTTATGAACACTGAAGCTTTCTTT. Protein sequence: CATLKQVMNTEAFF.

V is TRBV2 and J is TRBJ1-6; D gene unclear. The CDR3 has 13 residues. Germline values: CDR1 SNHLY, CDR2 FYNNEI. The V and J ends lost 6 bases and 7 bases respectively, with 10 bases between them. CDR3 nucleotides: TGTGCCAGCAGGGAGATGTTGAATTCACCCCTCCACTTT. Protein sequence: CASREMLNSPLHF. Looking up the rest from reference TRBV2 and TRBJ1-6 gives the full variable domain: EPEVTQTPSHQVTQMGQEVILRCVPISNHLYFYWYRQILGQKVEFLVSFYNNEISEKSEIFDDQFSVERPDGSNFTLKIRSTKLEDSAMYFCASREMLNSPLHFGNGTRLTVT.

The V gene is TRBV6-2 or TRBV6-3, the J gene TRBJ1-1, with a tentative D call TRBD1 (5 bases). There are 16 residues in the CDR3. Trimming cost V 0 bases and J 1 base, with 12 bases left between them. Germline loops: CDR1 MNHEY, CDR2 SVGEGT. For the CDR3, the DNA is TGTGCCAGCAGTTACTCGACCCTCCAGGGGAACACTGAAGCTTTCTTT. Encoded protein: CASSYSTLQGNTEAFF.

The V call is TRBV14, the J call TRBJ2-5; unclear D gene. The CDR3 totals 12 residues. Trimming removed 0 bases at V and 5 bases at J, with 4 bases between. Germline V lookup: CDR1 SGHDN, CDR2 FVKESK. CDR3 DNA: TGTGCCAGCAGCCAAGATTTCGAGACCCAGTACTTC. It specifies CASSQDFETQYF.

This rearrangement joins TRBV27 to TRBJ2-7; 9 bases agree with TRBD1. The ends lost 0 bases at V and 2 bases at J; junction bases unmatched: 2. This CDR3 comprises 15 residues. CDR1 is MNHEY, CDR2 SMNVEV, per germline (reference sequence). CDR3 protein: CASSLSGQGPYEQYF. CDR3 nucleotide sequence: TGTGCCAGCAGTTTATCTGGACAGGGGCCCTACGAGCAGTACTTC.

The chain links TRBV7-9 to TRBJ1-1; no firm D call. Germline lookup yields CDR1 SEHNR and CDR2 FQNEAQ (reference sequence). Trimming removed 6 bases at V and 1 base at J, with 9 bases between. The CDR3 loop spans 13 amino acids. CDR3 loop: CASRVGTNTEAFF. As DNA, the CDR3 is TGTGCCAGCAGGGTGGGCACGAACACTGAAGCTTTCTTT.

The chain couples TRBV11-2 to TRBJ1-5; D is ambiguous. Per the germline V gene, CDR1 is SGHAT and CDR2 is FQNNGV. The CDR3 is 12 amino acids. V was shortened by 5 bases and J by 4 bases, with 6 bases between the two germline ends. The CDR3 sequence: CASSPPNQPQHF. As DNA, the CDR3 is TGTGCCAGCAGCCCGCCGAATCAGCCCCAGCATTTT.

The chain has TRBV5-8 and TRBJ2-3, with 8 bases identical to TRBD1. The CDR3 runs to 17 residues. V shed 0 bases and J 3 bases; nucleotides not matched to a gene: 9. Germline V gene lookup returns CDR1 SGHTS and CDR2 YDEGEE. CDR3 nucleotides: TGTGCCAGCAGCTTGGAAAGCAGGGGGCGTTTAACAGATACGCAGTATTTT. Translating it yields CASSLESRGRLTDTQYF.

The CDR3 here is CASSLQTGGVNTEAFF. In nucleotides, the CDR3 is TGCGCCAGCAGCTTGCAAACAGGGGGCGTGAACACTGAAGCTTTCTTT. J is TRBJ1-1 and V is TRBV5-1; 9 positions match TRBD1. The V and J ends lost 1 base and 0 bases, in that order; junction bases with no gene match: 4. The CDR3 totals 16 residues. Germline assignment: CDR1 SGHRS and CDR2 YFSETQ.

The V and J genes are TRBV12-3 or TRBV12-4 and TRBJ1-2; tentatively, D is TRBD1 (6 bases). V shed 5 bases and J shed 7 bases, with 11 bases lying between them. CDR3 length: 12 amino acids. The CDR3 DNA reads as TGTGCCAGCAGTACAGGGTTTCGTGGCTACACCTTC. Encoded protein: CASSTGFRGYTF.